The rows below give T cell receptor beta chains drawn from one sample of a study of CD8 T cells in Susac syndrome. From the immunoSEQ multiplex PCR reads, TCRdb called clonotypes with MiXCR, one entry per CDR3 protein. The repertoire holds approximately 230,000 distinct CDR3 sequences, with over 85% as singletons. Sample: CD4+ T cells from PBMCs. The receptor set was obtained from a human donor with multiple sclerosis. Each CDR3 is given with its conserved first and last residue. Fields, in order: J gene, V gene, clone size, D gene, CDR3 protein, CDR3 DNA. The D gene is left open where the match is weak. Clone size is stated in some rows and not others, as once, few, many or a class when expanded.

j_gene: TRBJ1-5
v_gene: TRBV7-9
abundance: once
d_gene: -
CDR3aa: CASSLSVDGEPQHF
CDR3nt: TGTGCCAGCAGCTTATCGGTAGACGGGGAGCCCCAGCATTTT

j_gene: TRBJ1-1
v_gene: TRBV5-1
abundance: -
d_gene: -
CDR3aa: CASSPGGLENTEAFF
CDR3nt: TGCGCCAGCAGCCCCGGAGGGTTAGAGAACACTGAAGCTTTCTTT

j_gene: TRBJ1-2
v_gene: TRBV24-1
abundance: -
d_gene: -
CDR3aa: CATSGEGGHGYTF
CDR3nt: TGTGCCACCAGTGGTGAAGGGGGACATGGCTACACCTTC

j_gene: TRBJ2-1
v_gene: TRBV12-3/TRBV12-4
abundance: -
d_gene: TRBD2
CDR3aa: CASSSVTSVTEQFF
CDR3nt: TGTGCCAGCAGTTCAGTGACTAGCGTGACTGAGCAGTTCTTC

j_gene: TRBJ1-6
v_gene: TRBV9
abundance: -
d_gene: -
CDR3aa: CASSVASRGNSPLHF
CDR3nt: TGTGCCAGCAGCGTAGCTTCACGGGGTAATTCACCCCTCCACTTT

j_gene: TRBJ2-5
v_gene: TRBV19
abundance: -
d_gene: TRBD2
CDR3aa: CASSISAGDETQYF
CDR3nt: TGTGCCAGTAGTATTTCGGCGGGAGATGAGACCCAGTACTTC

j_gene: TRBJ1-1
v_gene: TRBV19
abundance: few
d_gene: -
CDR3aa: CASSIPYSAGTNTEAFF
CDR3nt: TGTGCCAGTAGTATCCCTTACTCGGCCGGGACGAACACTGAAGCTTTCTTT

j_gene: TRBJ2-2
v_gene: TRBV12-3/TRBV12-4
abundance: -
d_gene: -
CDR3aa: CASSPASAGELFF
CDR3nt: TGTGCCAGCAGCCCCGCGTCGGCCGGGGAGCTGTTTTTT

j_gene: TRBJ1-2
v_gene: TRBV3-1
abundance: few
d_gene: -
CDR3aa: CASSQPGYGYTF
CDR3nt: TGTGCCAGCAGCCAGCCCGGCTATGGCTACACCTTC

j_gene: TRBJ2-1
v_gene: TRBV19
abundance: -
d_gene: TRBD2
CDR3aa: CASTASGGAREQFF
CDR3nt: TGTGCCAGTACGGCCAGCGGGGGGGCGCGGGAGCAGTTCTTC

j_gene: TRBJ1-2
v_gene: TRBV30
abundance: -
d_gene: TRBD1
CDR3aa: CAWSRKRQGANGYTF
CDR3nt: TGTGCCTGGAGTCGGAAAAGACAGGGGGCGAATGGCTACACCTTC

j_gene: TRBJ2-3
v_gene: TRBV24-1
abundance: -
d_gene: -
CDR3aa: CATRGLTSTDTQYF
CDR3nt: TGTGCCACCAGGGGGTTGACTAGCACAGATACGCAGTATTTT

j_gene: TRBJ1-1
v_gene: TRBV12-3/TRBV12-4
abundance: -
d_gene: -
CDR3aa: CASSLAAGTTEAFF
CDR3nt: TGTGCCAGCAGTTTAGCGGCAGGGACCACTGAAGCTTTCTTT

j_gene: TRBJ2-5
v_gene: TRBV25-1
abundance: -
d_gene: -
CDR3aa: CASSEEHRVETQYF
CDR3nt: TGTGCCAGCAGTGAAGAACACAGGGTCGAGACCCAGTACTTC

j_gene: TRBJ2-5
v_gene: TRBV6-6
abundance: -
d_gene: TRBD1
CDR3aa: CASSYLGQGWAQYF
CDR3nt: TGTGCCAGCAGCTACCTGGGACAGGGATGGGCCCAGTACTTC

j_gene: TRBJ2-2
v_gene: TRBV7-9
abundance: -
d_gene: -
CDR3aa: CASRPRSGADTGELFF
CDR3nt: TGTGCCAGCAGACCCAGGTCGGGGGCAGACACCGGGGAGCTGTTTTTT

j_gene: TRBJ2-5
v_gene: TRBV7-8
abundance: -
d_gene: TRBD2
CDR3aa: CASSLKVLGLGQETQYF
CDR3nt: TGTGCCAGCAGCTTAAAGGTACTCGGACTAGGCCAAGAGACCCAGTACTTC

j_gene: TRBJ1-2
v_gene: TRBV6-2/TRBV6-3
abundance: few
d_gene: TRBD1
CDR3aa: CASSSNRGPNYGYTF
CDR3nt: TGTGCCAGCAGTTCGAACAGGGGTCCTAACTATGGCTACACCTTC

j_gene: TRBJ2-2
v_gene: TRBV4-2
abundance: -
d_gene: -
CDR3aa: CASSQAGEWGELFF
CDR3nt: TGTGCCAGCAGCCAAGCCGGCGAGTGGGGGGAGCTGTTTTTT

j_gene: TRBJ2-2
v_gene: TRBV4-1
abundance: -
d_gene: -
CDR3aa: CASSPTRILTGELFF
CDR3nt: TGCGCCAGCAGCCCGACACGGATCCTCACCGGGGAGCTGTTTTTT

j_gene: TRBJ1-3
v_gene: TRBV4-2
abundance: -
d_gene: TRBD1
CDR3aa: CASSQDDRGVAGNTIYF
CDR3nt: TGTGCCAGCAGCCAAGACGACAGGGGTGTGGCTGGAAACACCATATATTTT

j_gene: TRBJ2-7
v_gene: TRBV19
abundance: once
d_gene: TRBD1
CDR3aa: CASEPGQGSYEQYF
CDR3nt: TGTGCCTCAGAGCCGGGACAGGGTTCCTACGAGCAGTACTTC

j_gene: TRBJ2-3
v_gene: TRBV9
abundance: -
d_gene: -
CDR3aa: CASSVDLRSGTQYF
CDR3nt: TGTGCCAGCAGCGTAGATCTCCGGTCGGGGACGCAGTATTTT

j_gene: TRBJ2-5
v_gene: TRBV6-6
abundance: -
d_gene: -
CDR3aa: CASSYEASYQETQYF
CDR3nt: TGTGCCAGCAGTTACGAGGCATCGTACCAAGAGACCCAGTACTTC

j_gene: TRBJ1-4
v_gene: TRBV18
abundance: -
d_gene: -
CDR3aa: CASSPSTGINEKLFF
CDR3nt: TGTGCCAGCTCACCATCCACAGGGATAAATGAAAAACTGTTTTTT

j_gene: TRBJ1-1
v_gene: TRBV7-3
abundance: -
d_gene: -
CDR3aa: CASSLQAPGNTEAFF
CDR3nt: TGTGCCAGCAGCTTACAAGCGCCCGGGAACACTGAAGCTTTCTTT

j_gene: TRBJ2-5
v_gene: TRBV2
abundance: -
d_gene: -
CDR3aa: CASRAPGLGQETQYF
CDR3nt: TGTGCCAGCAGGGCCCCGGGACTGGGACAAGAGACCCAGTACTTC